The 28 T cell receptor beta chains below were found in one sample sequenced in a study of tumor-infiltrating lymphocytes in primary liver carcinoma. The template, approximately 500 ng total RNA, yielded TCR beta cDNA made with a constant-region primer. ARM-PCR was slightly modified, and three nested multiplex PCR rounds with it gave rise to the TCR beta libraries. For around 11 cycles apiece, the opening two PCR rounds ran with TRBV1-TRBV30 forward primers and a C-beta reverse primer. TCRdb used MiXCR to reprocess the multiplex PCR reads, holding one entry per CDR3 protein. The profile shows around 210,000 distinct CDR3 sequences, approximately 65% of them singletons. Blood RNA was derived from unsorted whole blood, and germline DNA was extracted too. Sequenced sample: peripheral blood. The receptors shown here come from a woman in her sixties with primary liver carcinoma and hepatitis B virus infection.

V and J are TRBV5-1 and TRBJ2-2; D uncertain. Trimming took off 5 bases at V and 1 base at J, with 6 bases between the two ends. The germline CDR1 and CDR2 sequences are SGHRS and YFSETQ. CDR3 length: 13 amino acids. The CDR3 coding sequence is TGCGCCAGCAGTGGAGAGAACACCGGGGAGCTGTTTTTT. It encodes CASSGENTGELFF.

This clonotype was seen just once. Compared with germline, one end of the junction differs, possibly owing to a read error. V and J are TRBV11-2 and TRBJ2-5; 11 nucleotides match TRBD2. Germline CDR1 SGHAT, CDR2 FQNNGV. The CDR3 is 14 residues long. In DNA, the CDR3 is TGTGTCAGCAGGCCACTAGCGGGAGTAGAGACCCAGTACTTC. Its translation is CVSRPLAGVETQYF.

This clonotype has ten or more counts. J is TRBJ2-1 and V is TRBV6-1; the match to TRBD2 covers 10 bases. Germline values: CDR1 MNHNS, CDR2 SASEGT. The CDR3 is 14 residues long. Trimming cost V 1 base and J 9 bases; bases outside gene matches: 3. CDR3 loop: CASSEGSGRVEQFF. CDR3 nucleotides: TGTGCCAGCAGTGAAGGGAGCGGGAGGGTTGAGCAGTTCTTC.

In this sample, this clonotype turned up a few times. The genes are TRBV5-4 and TRBJ2-1, with D possibly TRBD2 on 6 matching bases. Germline V gives CDR1 SGHNT, CDR2 YYREEE (reference sequence). The CDR3 loop spans 17 amino acids. The V end was cut by 1 base, the J end by 2 bases, with 16 bases between. The CDR3 is CASSLLLGGGTYNEQFF. CDR3 coding DNA: TGTGCCAGCAGCTTGCTGTTGGGGGGAGGAACCTACAATGAGCAGTTCTTC.

Only a few counts were recorded for this clonotype. The CDR3 DNA follows: TGTGCTAGTGGTTTGGTACTGGACAGGGGCGGTGAAGCTTTCTTT. Its translation: CASGLVLDRGGEAFF. The chain links TRBV12-5 to TRBJ1-1; 9 nucleotides align to TRBD1. The CDR3 sequence is 15 residues long. V gave up 0 bases and J gave up 7 bases; unmatched junction bases: 6. CDR1 and CDR2 (germline): LGHNT, FRNRAP.

This clonotype has only one observation. One junction end disagrees with the germline gene, perhaps due to a read error. The gene calls are TRBV11-2 and TRBJ2-7; 9 bases match TRBD1. Germline V gene data show CDR1 as SGHAT and CDR2 as FQNNGV. The CDR3 length is 15 residues. The CDR3 region has the DNA TGTGGCAGCAGCTCATTCAGGGACAGGGTCTACGAGCAGTACTTC. As protein: CGSSSFRDRVYEQYF. The full variable domain, rest sourced from reference TRBV11-2 and TRBJ2-7, is EAGVAQSPRYKIIEKRQSVAFWCNPISGHATLYWYQQILGQGPKLLIQFQNNGVVDDSQLPKDRFSAERLKGVDSTLKIQPAKLEDSAVYLCGSSSFRDRVYEQYFGPGTRLTVT.

This chain links TRBV13 with TRBJ2-1; possible D gene TRBD1, 6 bases. The ends were cut back, 2 bases at V and 10 bases at J, with 18 bases in the middle. In germline, CDR1 is PRHDT, CDR2 FYEKMQ (reference sequence). This CDR3 has 15 residues. CDR3 nucleotides: TGTGCCAGCAGCTTACACGGGGACAAATTAGGAGAGCAGTTCTTC. It yields the protein CASSLHGDKLGEQFF. Combining the CDR3 with reference TRBV13 and TRBJ2-1 gives the whole variable domain AAGVIQSPRHLIKEKRETATLKCYPIPRHDTVYWYQQGPGQDPQFLISFYEKMQSDKGSIPDRFSAQQFSDYHSELNMSSLELGDSALYFCASSLHGDKLGEQFFGPGTRLTVL.

A note on this clonotype: This clone may be a read error of a much larger clone one base away. The V and J genes are TRBV10-3 and TRBJ1-4, with D unresolved. CDR3 length: 13 amino acids. From germline, CDR1 is ENHRY and CDR2 SYGVKD. CDR3 loop: CAVSERNGEKLFF. Written as DNA, the CDR3 is TGTGCCGTCAGTGAGAGAAACGGTGAAAAACTGTTTTTT.

On this clonotype itself: A much larger clone differs from this one at a single base, so this may be a read error. This chain connects TRBV5-1 to TRBJ2-1, with 13 bases fitting TRBD2. CDR3 size: 15 residues. Germline V lookup: CDR1 SGHRS, CDR2 YFSETQ. The CDR3 loop reads CVSRPTSGRDNEQFF. The CDR3 DNA sequence: TGCGTCAGCAGGCCAACTAGCGGGAGGGACAATGAGCAGTTCTTC.

V is TRBV15 and J is TRBJ1-3; unclear D gene. Trimming took off 3 bases at V and 4 bases at J, with 7 bases between the two ends. Germline assignment: CDR1 LNHNV and CDR2 YYDKDF (reference sequence). The CDR3 contains 13 residues. The CDR3: CATSSHLGNTIYF. The CDR3 DNA reads TGTGCCACCAGCAGTCATTTGGGAAACACCATATATTTT.

In regard to this clonotype: Being one base from a much bigger clone, this may be a read error. The chain joins TRBV4-2 to TRBJ1-1; D unresolved. Per germline, CDR1 LGHNA and CDR2 YNFKEQ. The CDR3 sequence is 15 residues long. CDR3 DNA sequence: TGTGCCATCAGCCAAGCGACTGCGGAAGTGACTGAAGCTTTCTTT. Residues: CAISQATAEVTEAFF.

The chain links TRBV5-1 to TRBJ2-2; TRBD1 matches 9 bases. CDR1 and CDR2 from the germline V gene are SGHRS and YFSETQ. V shed 7 bases, J shed 4 bases, and the junction held 8 bases outside the gene matches. The CDR3 runs to 15 residues. The CDR3 DNA follows: TGCGCCAGCCGCCCGGTGACAGGGGGCACCGGGGAGCTGTTTTTT. Its translation: CASRPVTGGTGELFF.

The chain couples TRBV4-1 to TRBJ1-4; 9 bases map to TRBD1. Germline V gene sequence: CDR1 MGHRA, CDR2 YSYEKL. V lost 9 bases, J lost 2 bases, and 7 bases stayed unmatched. The CDR3 spans 15 residues. CDR3 in amino acids: CARSGTGSTNEKLFF. The CDR3 DNA reads TGCGCCAGAAGCGGGACAGGGTCCACTAATGAAAAACTGTTTTTT.

The rearrangement links TRBV29-1 to TRBJ2-2, with D uncertain. The length of the CDR3 is 14 residues. Trimming shortened V by 7 bases and J by 0 bases, and 12 bases separated the two germline ends. The germline CDR1 and CDR2 sequences are SQVTM and ANQGSEA. CDR3 sequence: CSASTSPNTGELFF. In DNA form, the CDR3 reads TGCAGCGCCTCGACGTCCCCGAACACCGGGGAGCTGTTTTTT.

Turning to this clonotype: It may be a read error: a sequence one base away is much more abundant. The chain recombines TRBV10-3 with TRBJ2-5, with D tentatively TRBD1 (6 bases). Trimming removed 4 bases at V and 8 bases at J, with 11 bases between. This CDR3 spans 12 amino acids. Germline loops: CDR1 ENHRY, CDR2 SYGVKD. In DNA, the CDR3 is TGTGCCATCAGTGGAGGGGGAGATACCCAGTACTTC. Translation: CAISGGGDTQYF.

The table lists this clonotype with many counts. Here the CDR3 reads CASSMTGTEQYF. CDR3 bases: TGTGCCAGCAGTATGACCGGGACGGAGCAGTATTTT. The rearrangement uses TRBV7-8 and TRBJ2-3; the D call may be TRBD1 or TRBD2 (5 bases each). Germline V gives CDR1 SGHVS, CDR2 FQNEAQ. V was trimmed by 6 bases and J by 11 bases, leaving 15 bases between them. The CDR3 totals 12 residues.

CDR3 amino acids: CAIGTGTSGSDDTDTQYF. The CDR3 nucleotides read TGTGCCATCGGGACCGGGACTAGCGGTTCAGATGACACAGATACGCAGTATTTT. J is TRBJ2-3 and V is TRBV11-3, with 11 nucleotides matching TRBD2. Trimming cost V 10 bases and J 2 bases; bases outside gene matches: 17. There are 18 residues in the CDR3. CDR1 is SGHNT, CDR2 YENEEA, per germline.

This clonotype has a count of ten or more. The chain employs TRBV6-1 and TRBJ2-5; no clear D gene. The CDR3 consists of 12 residues. The germline V gene encodes CDR1 MNHNS and CDR2 SASEGT. Trimming took off 8 bases at V and 2 bases at J, with 9 bases between the two ends. CDR3 sequence: CASGPIQETQYF. CDR3 DNA: TGTGCCAGCGGCCCGATACAAGAGACCCAGTACTTC.

Comment on this clonotype: This may come from a read error, since a much larger clone is one base off. The chain couples TRBV6-6 to TRBJ1-5; D may be TRBD1 (5 bases). This CDR3 has 15 residues. Germline CDR1 and CDR2: MNHNY and SVGAGI (reference sequence). V lost 7 bases to trimming and J lost 4 bases, with 17 bases between them. Here the CDR3 DNA reads TGTGCCAGCAAAAACCAGGTGGGGACTAATCAGCCCCAGCATTTT. Protein: CASKNQVGTNQPQHF.

There are a few counts of this clonotype. This rearrangement joins TRBV4-2 to TRBJ2-1; D gene uncertain. The CDR3 consists of 14 residues. Trimming took 4 bases from V and 5 from J, leaving 12 bases between them. Germline V lookup: CDR1 LGHNA, CDR2 YNFKEQ. The CDR3 DNA follows: TGTGCCAGCAGCCTAGGGCACAGCGACAATGAGCAGTTCTTC. Translating gives CASSLGHSDNEQFF.

Points on this clonotype: One end of the junction varies from germline; a read error may be responsible. J is TRBJ1-4 and V is TRBV4-1; 12 nucleotides align to TRBD1. The CDR3 is 16 residues long. Germline V lookup: CDR1 MGHRA, CDR2 YSYEKL. The CDR3 region has the DNA TGTACCAGCAGCCCTACCCCCAGGGACAGGGGGCAGAAACTGTTTTTT. Its translation: CTSSPTPRDRGQKLFF.

This chain connects TRBV30 to TRBJ2-7, with 8 bases lining up with TRBD1. The CDR3 spans 13 residues. Germline V gene lookup returns CDR1 GTSNPN and CDR2 SVGIG (reference sequence). The J segment lost 2 bases and the V segment lost 4 bases, leaving 4 bases of the junction unmatched. The CDR3 DNA is TGTGCCTGGAAACTACAGGGGGCCTACGAGCAGTACTTC. Translation gives CAWKLQGAYEQYF.

The chain recombines TRBV11-3 with TRBJ2-1; 9 nucleotides line up with TRBD2. Trimming removed 5 bases from V and 4 bases from J; junction bases left unmatched: 9. This CDR3 is 16 amino acids long. Germline V gene data show CDR1 as SGHNT and CDR2 as YENEEA. CDR3 nucleotide sequence: TGTGCCAGCAGCAAGACTAGCGGAGGACAATACAATGAGCAGTTCTTC. Translated, it gives CASSKTSGGQYNEQFF.

Note on this clonotype: This likely comes from a read error, as the CDR3 has no conserved phenylalanine or tryptophan at its end. The V gene is TRBV29-1, the J gene TRBJ2-1, with 7 bases fitting TRBD2. In germline, CDR1 is SQVTM, CDR2 ANQGSEA. V was pared by 4 bases and J by 4 bases, with 16 bases of the junction left unmatched. The CDR3 has 17 amino acids. Here the CDR3 reads CSVGGLRGGVGYNEQFS. CDR3 in DNA: TGCAGCGTTGGGGGACTAAGAGGAGGAGTGGGTTACAATGAGCAGTTCTCC.

This chain uses TRBV10-3 with TRBJ1-2; maybe TRBD1 (5 bases). V lost 5 bases to trimming and J lost 5 bases, with 12 bases between them. The CDR3 runs to 13 residues. Germline V gene sequence: CDR1 ENHRY, CDR2 SYGVKD. The chain's CDR3 is CAISLQALYGYTF. CDR3 nucleotides: TGTGCCATCAGTTTACAGGCGCTATATGGCTACACCTTC.

The V gene is TRBV11-2, the J gene TRBJ2-5; 11 nucleotides align to TRBD2. Germline V gene lookup returns CDR1 SGHAT and CDR2 FQNNGV. The J segment lost 3 bases and the V segment lost 1 base, leaving 7 bases of the junction unmatched. The CDR3 is 17 amino acids. The CDR3 DNA sequence: TGTGCCAGCAGCTTAGGTGTGCCTAGCGGGAGGAAAGAGACCCAGTACTTC. This codes for CASSLGVPSGRKETQYF.

To note about this clonotype: This CDR3 is missing its conserved last phenylalanine or tryptophan, likely due to a read error. This rearrangement joins TRBV11-2 to TRBJ2-3; 12 nucleotides line up with TRBD1. The CDR3 is 14 residues long. Germline-derived CDR1 and CDR2 are SGHAT and FQNNGV. CDR3 nucleotides: TGTACCAGCAGCCGGGACAGGGGGCCAGATACGCAGTATATT. This codes for CTSSRDRGPDTQYI.

A remark on this clonotype: The junction differs from germline at one of its ends, possibly a read error. The J gene is TRBJ2-2, the V gene TRBV6-5, with D unclear. The germline V gene encodes CDR1 MNHEY and CDR2 SVGAGI. The CDR3 spans 14 residues. The CDR3: CASSFRLNTGELFF. CDR3 bases: TGCGCCAGCAGTTTTCGCCTGAACACCGGGGAGCTGTTTTTT.